A selection of T cell receptor beta chains follows, all from one sample in a study of Ad26.COV2.S vaccination and SARS-CoV-2 variants. The table came from immunoSEQ multiplex PCR; TCRdb's copy has only in-frame clones and leaves some out. The table has fewer than 500,000 clones, around 91% seen once; the top ten hold under 4.5%. The sample was peripheral blood, taken in a trial of Ad26.COV2.S vaccine versus placebo. Receptor source: a person between 18 and 65 years old who received the Ad26.COV2.S COVID-19 vaccine or a placebo. CDR3s include the opening cysteine and the closing phenylalanine or tryptophan. The order of the fields is CDR3 protein, CDR3 DNA, J gene, D gene, clone size, CDR3 length, V gene. D genes are given only for firm matches. The listing skips clone size in some rows; elsewhere it reads once, few, many or a size class.

CDR3 protein: CASSRQGGVYGYTF
CDR3 DNA: TGTGCCAGCAGTCGACAGGGTGGAGTCTATGGCTACACCTTC
J gene: TRBJ1-2
D gene: TRBD1
clone size: .
CDR3 length: 14
V gene: TRBV6-5

CDR3 protein: CASSSSGGADTQYF
CDR3 DNA: TGCGCCAGCAGCTCCAGTGGGGGCGCAGATACGCAGTATTTT
J gene: TRBJ2-3
D gene: .
clone size: .
CDR3 length: 14
V gene: TRBV5-1

CDR3 protein: CAVRGTPEQETQYF
CDR3 DNA: TGTGCCGTACGAGGGACCCCTGAGCAGGAGACCCAGTACTTC
J gene: TRBJ2-5
D gene: .
clone size: .
CDR3 length: 14
V gene: TRBV7-8

CDR3 protein: CASSFFRLLGTDTQYF
CDR3 DNA: TGTGCCAGCAGCTTTTTCCGGCTGTTGGGTACAGATACGCAGTATTTT
J gene: TRBJ2-3
D gene: .
clone size: .
CDR3 length: 16
V gene: TRBV7-8

CDR3 protein: CASSQGGAVETQYF
CDR3 DNA: TGTGCCAGCAGCCAAGGTGGAGCGGTGGAGACCCAGTACTTC
J gene: TRBJ2-5
D gene: .
clone size: .
CDR3 length: 14
V gene: TRBV3-1/TRBV3-2

CDR3 protein: CASSPPGLADTDTQYF
CDR3 DNA: TGTGCCAGCAGCCCACCGGGACTAGCGGACACAGATACGCAGTATTTT
J gene: TRBJ2-3
D gene: TRBD2
clone size: .
CDR3 length: 16
V gene: TRBV3-1/TRBV3-2

CDR3 protein: CASLVDQRNTGELFF
CDR3 DNA: TGTGCCAGTCTCGTAGACCAGCGGAACACCGGGGAGCTGTTTTTT
J gene: TRBJ2-2
D gene: .
clone size: .
CDR3 length: 15
V gene: TRBV2

CDR3 protein: CASSFLGGTYNEQFF
CDR3 DNA: TGTGCCAGCAGCTTCCTAGGAGGCACCTACAATGAGCAGTTCTTC
J gene: TRBJ2-1
D gene: .
clone size: .
CDR3 length: 15
V gene: TRBV5-4

CDR3 protein: CATSESRGGTDTQYF
CDR3 DNA: TGTGCCACCAGTGAGTCCCGGGGGGGGACAGATACGCAGTATTTT
J gene: TRBJ2-3
D gene: TRBD2
clone size: .
CDR3 length: 15
V gene: TRBV24-1

CDR3 protein: CASSLVGQGVVTQYF
CDR3 DNA: TGTGCCAGCAGCTTAGTGGGACAGGGGGTGGTGACCCAGTACTTC
J gene: TRBJ2-5
D gene: TRBD1
clone size: .
CDR3 length: 15
V gene: TRBV7-6

CDR3 protein: CTSSYRMNTEAFF
CDR3 DNA: TGTACCAGCAGTTACCGGATGAACACTGAAGCTTTCTTT
J gene: TRBJ1-1
D gene: .
clone size: few
CDR3 length: 13
V gene: TRBV27

CDR3 protein: CASLSLPDWRLTEAFF
CDR3 DNA: TGTGCCAGCCTCTCTCTGCCCGATTGGAGGCTTACTGAAGCTTTCTTT
J gene: TRBJ1-1
D gene: .
clone size: .
CDR3 length: 16
V gene: TRBV5-5

CDR3 protein: CASSSSRLGTTPRDTQYF
CDR3 DNA: TGTGCCAGCAGCTCTAGTAGGCTTGGGACTACCCCGCGGGATACGCAGTATTTT
J gene: TRBJ2-3
D gene: TRBD2
clone size: .
CDR3 length: 18
V gene: TRBV7-9

CDR3 protein: CAISRHVLGASYEQYF
CDR3 DNA: TGTGCCATCAGTAGACATGTTTTAGGTGCCTCCTACGAGCAGTACTTC
J gene: TRBJ2-7
D gene: .
clone size: .
CDR3 length: 16
V gene: TRBV10-3

CDR3 protein: CASSHTGDSYEQYF
CDR3 DNA: TGCGCCAGCAGCCATACAGGGGACTCCTACGAGCAGTACTTC
J gene: TRBJ2-7
D gene: TRBD1
clone size: .
CDR3 length: 14
V gene: TRBV4-3